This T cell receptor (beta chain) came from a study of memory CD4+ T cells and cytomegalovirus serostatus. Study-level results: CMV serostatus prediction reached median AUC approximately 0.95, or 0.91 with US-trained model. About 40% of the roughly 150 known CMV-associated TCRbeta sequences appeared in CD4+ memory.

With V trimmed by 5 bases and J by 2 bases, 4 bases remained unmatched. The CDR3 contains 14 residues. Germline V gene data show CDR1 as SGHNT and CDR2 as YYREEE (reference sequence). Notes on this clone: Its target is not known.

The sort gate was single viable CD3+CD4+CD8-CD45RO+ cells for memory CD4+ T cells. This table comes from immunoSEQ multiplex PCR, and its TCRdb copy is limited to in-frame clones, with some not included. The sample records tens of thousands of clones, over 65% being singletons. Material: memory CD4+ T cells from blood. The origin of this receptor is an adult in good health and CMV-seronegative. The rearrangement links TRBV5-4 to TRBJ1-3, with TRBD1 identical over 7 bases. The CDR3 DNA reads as TGTGCCAGCAGTTTCGGGACAGCTGGAAACACCATATATTTT. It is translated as CASSFGTAGNTIYF.